A single sample gave rise to the 29 T cell receptor beta chains below, sequenced in a study of post-analysis software for immune sequencing data (dated by TCRdb to between 2015 and 2016). Points the paper makes about the study in general: Patients showed significantly higher frequencies than controls for roughly five TRBV segments, among them TRBV5-6, TRBV5-1 and TRBV20-1.

Libraries were constructed by PCR. The sample was run on an Illumina HiSeq 2500. To reduce PCR and sequencing biases, unique molecular identifiers were incorporated into the TCR beta cDNA libraries. TCRdb reworked the public reads: Q25 trimming with fastp, MiXCR clone assembly, productive beta chains retained. Entries are consolidated by CDR3 protein sequence, retaining the most common genes and DNA. Within this sample are roughly 800,000 distinct CDR3 sequences, with roughly 27% of them counted one time only. 0.5% to 0.6% of the sample is held by the ten biggest clonotypes. These receptors are not linked to any known antigen. Sequenced input: blood. Receptor source: a girl aged 10-17 years with multiple sclerosis.

A note on this clonotype: One base away lies a much larger clone, so this may be a sequencing read error. This sequence joins TRBV10-3 and TRBJ2-5; 8 bases are shared with TRBD2. There are 17 residues in the CDR3. The germline V gene has CDR1 ENHRY and CDR2 SYGVKD. The CDR3 region is CTISESAIAGPQETQYF. As DNA, the CDR3 is TGTACCATCAGTGAGTCGGCCATAGCGGGGCCCCAAGAGACCCAGTACTTC.

This clonotype was counted only a few times. CDR3 DNA: TGTGCCAGCAGTCCCATGTTGGGAAATCAGCCCCAGCATTTT. Its protein product is CASSPMLGNQPQHF. This sequence joins TRBV12-3 or TRBV12-4 and TRBJ1-5; D gene unclear. Trimming left V 5 bases short and J 4 bases short, with 12 bases between. This CDR3 comprises 14 residues.

The chain links TRBV20-1 to TRBJ1-5; no clear D gene. V lost 4 bases to trimming and J lost 6 bases, with 13 bases between them. Germline CDR1 and CDR2: DFQATT and SNEGSKA (reference sequence). This CDR3 is built from 13 residues. The CDR3 nucleotides are TGCAGTGCTACCTCAAAGCACAGTCAGCCCCAGCATTTT. Residues: CSATSKHSQPQHF.

The chain recombines TRBV3-1 with TRBJ1-2; TRBD1 matches 7 bases. The CDR3 runs 17 residues. Germline CDR1 LGHDT, CDR2 YNNKEL (reference sequence). Trimming at V came to 4 bases and at J to 5 bases, leaving 16 bases not matched to a gene. As DNA, the CDR3 is TGTGCCAGCAGCCGGACTGCGACAGGGATCCAGCCGTATGGCTACACCTTC. Translating gives CASSRTATGIQPYGYTF.

The CDR3 spells CASSRRGQGWEQFF. Written as DNA, the CDR3 is TGTGCCAGCAGCCGACGAGGACAGGGATGGGAGCAGTTCTTC. This chain uses TRBV28 with TRBJ2-1; 8 bases match TRBD1. Germline loops: CDR1 MDHEN, CDR2 SYDVKM. J lost 10 bases, V lost 6 bases, and 11 bases had no gene match. CDR3 length: 14 amino acids.

This clonotype was seen more than once but under ten times. The chain recombines TRBV7-2 with TRBJ2-5; TRBD2 is a possible D gene (5 bases). The V end was cut by 2 bases, the J end by 4 bases, with 20 bases between. Germline V lookup: CDR1 SGHTA, CDR2 FQGNSA. The CDR3 loop spans 17 amino acids. Here the CDR3 reads CASSLLLAHRRGETQYF. Here the CDR3 DNA reads TGTGCCAGCAGCTTACTCCTAGCCCATCGGCGTGGAGAGACCCAGTACTTC.

The genes are TRBV5-1 and TRBJ2-3; 12 positions match TRBD2. This CDR3 region has 17 residues. Looked up from germline, CDR1 is SGHRS and CDR2 is YFSETQ. V shed 3 bases, J shed 0 bases, and the junction held 5 bases outside the gene matches. CDR3 DNA: TGCGCCAGCAGCTCCCGGACTAGCGGGGCGAGCACAGATACGCAGTATTTT. Protein product: CASSSRTSGASTDTQYF. Looking up the rest from reference TRBV5-1 and TRBJ2-3 gives the full variable domain: KAGVTQTPRYLIKTRGQQVTLSCSPISGHRSVSWYQQTPGQGLQFLFEYFSETQRNKGNFPGRFSGRQFSNSRSEMNVSTLELGDSALYLCASSSRTSGASTDTQYFGPGTRLTVL.

This clonotype was observed many times. V is TRBV10-3 and J is TRBJ2-5; D perhaps matches TRBD2 (5 bases). Per the germline V gene, CDR1 is ENHRY and CDR2 is SYGVKD. V was shortened by 2 bases and J by 2 bases, with 6 bases between the two germline ends. The CDR3 contains 13 residues. The DNA of the CDR3 is TGTGCCATCAGTGAGCCGGGACAAGAGACCCAGTACTTC. Translating it yields CAISEPGQETQYF.

The rearrangement links TRBV6-5 to TRBJ1-2; possibly TRBD1 for D (6 bases). Trimming left V 10 bases short and J 8 bases short, with 20 bases between. Looked up from germline, CDR1 is MNHEY and CDR2 is SVGAGI. CDR3 length: 13 residues. CDR3 amino acids: CATEVRTGRGYTF. As DNA, the CDR3 is TGTGCCACCGAAGTCCGCACAGGGAGAGGCTACACCTTC.

With regard to this clonotype: It is likely a read error, because the conserved phenylalanine at the end of the CDR3 is missing. The J gene is TRBJ2-7, the V gene TRBV28; D remains unclear. The V gene lost 4 bases and the J gene lost 2 bases, with 18 bases spanning the gap. Germline CDR1 and CDR2: MDHEN and SYDVKM. The CDR3 loop spans 16 amino acids. The CDR3 DNA reads TGTGCCAGCAGTTCCCCACCCTTGGACGGCACCTACGAGCAGTACTAC. It yields the protein CASSSPPLDGTYEQYY.

This chain connects TRBV7-9 to TRBJ2-5; 14 bases match TRBD2. J gave up 0 bases and V 5 bases, and 8 bases lay outside the gene matches. The CDR3 has 18 amino acids. Germline CDR1 SEHNR, CDR2 FQNEAQ (reference sequence). The CDR3 bases are TGTGCCAGCAGCCGACTAGCGGGAGGGCCCATGTACCAAGAGACCCAGTACTTC. Protein: CASSRLAGGPMYQETQYF. Looking up the rest from reference TRBV7-9 and TRBJ2-5 gives the full variable domain: DTGVSQNPRHKITKRGQNVTFRCDPISEHNRLYWYRQTLGQGPEFLTYFQNEAQLEKSRLLSDRFSAERPKGSFSTLEIQRTEQGDSAMYLCASSRLAGGPMYQETQYFGPGTRLLVL.

This clonotype was detected once. V is TRBV4-3 and J is TRBJ2-2; 8 nucleotides align to TRBD1. The CDR3 extends over 13 amino acids. Germline V gene data show CDR1 as LGHNA and CDR2 as YSLEER. V shed 5 bases and J 5 bases; nucleotides not matched to a gene: 1. CDR3: CASSWTGTGELFF. The CDR3 DNA is TGCGCCAGCAGCTGGACAGGGACCGGGGAGCTGTTTTTT.

CDR3 coding DNA: TGTGCCATCAGTGAGTCGGTGACGCTCAATGAGCAGTTCTTC. Protein: CAISESVTLNEQFF. The rearrangement uses TRBV10-3 and TRBJ2-1; no reliable D call. CDR1 and CDR2 from the germline V gene are ENHRY and SYGVKD. V shed 0 bases and J shed 6 bases, with 9 bases lying between them. The CDR3 extends over 14 amino acids.

This clonotype was detected a few times. The V call is TRBV20-1, the J call TRBJ1-2; 7 positions match TRBD1. This CDR3 comprises 13 residues. J lost 2 bases, V lost 5 bases, and 5 bases had no gene match. CDR1 is DFQATT and CDR2 is SNEGSKA in the germline V gene (reference sequence). The CDR3, as DNA: TGCAGTGCTCTGACAGGGACCAACTATGGCTACACCTTC. This sequence encodes CSALTGTNYGYTF.

This clonotype has a count of ten or more. CDR3 coding DNA: TGCAGCCCCGGGGGCAATGAGCAGTTCTTC. This gives the protein CSPGGNEQFF. The chain links TRBV29-1 to TRBJ2-1; weak D call: TRBD2 (6 bases). The CDR3 has 10 amino acids. V lost 8 bases, J lost 6 bases, and 8 bases lay in between. Germline CDR1 SQVTM, CDR2 ANQGSEA.

The CDR3 DNA sequence: TGTGCCAGCAGCGGAGGGGTACAGGCCGCCTACGAGCAGTACTTC. It codes for CASSGGVQAAYEQYF. This chain connects TRBV7-9 to TRBJ2-7, with D tentatively TRBD2 (6 bases). V was clipped by 5 bases and J by 2 bases, with 16 bases between them. CDR1 is SEHNR, CDR2 FQNEAQ, per germline (reference sequence). The CDR3 is 15 amino acids.

This clonotype was observed a handful of times. The chain has TRBV12-3 or TRBV12-4 and TRBJ2-3, with 14 bases matching TRBD2. There are 16 residues in the CDR3. Germline trimming cut 0 bases from V and 9 bases from J; bases unmatched to any gene: 5. The DNA of the CDR3 is TGTGCCAGCAGTTTAGCGGGACTAGCGGGAGTTCGAACGCAGTATTTT. Translating gives CASSLAGLAGVRTQYF.

The rearrangement links TRBV4-3 to TRBJ2-1; a possible D gene is TRBD2 (6 bases). Germline V gives CDR1 LGHNA, CDR2 YSLEER. With 0 bases removed from V and 2 bases from J, the gap between germline ends came to 14 bases. CDR3 length: 17 amino acids. CDR3 residues: CASSQDSGRGPYNEQFF. CDR3 coding DNA: TGCGCCAGCAGCCAAGATTCCGGGCGGGGTCCCTACAATGAGCAGTTCTTC.

This clonotype came up a few times. The chain has TRBV29-1 and TRBJ1-2; D remains unclear. The CDR3 sequence is 13 residues long. CDR1 and CDR2 (germline): SQVTM, ANQGSEA. V was pared by 0 bases and J by 6 bases, with 11 bases between. CDR3 amino acids: CSVEDRRGHGYTF. The CDR3 nucleotides are TGCAGCGTTGAAGATCGGCGCGGGCATGGCTACACCTTC.

This clonotype was seen repeatedly, ten times or more. The chain has TRBV29-1 and TRBJ2-5; D ambiguous. The CDR3 loop spans 12 amino acids. V was pared by 4 bases and J by 2 bases, with 8 bases between. Germline CDR1 and CDR2: SQVTM and ANQGSEA. CDR3 region: CSVVEGQETQYF. In nucleotides, the CDR3 is TGCAGCGTTGTGGAAGGACAAGAGACCCAGTACTTC.

V gene TRBV7-2 combines with J gene TRBJ2-3, with 7 bases fitting TRBD1. Germline assignment: CDR1 SGHTA and CDR2 FQGNSA. The junction had 10 bases not matched to a gene; V was cut back by 0 bases and J by 4 bases. This CDR3 contains 17 residues. CDR3 region: CASSLALQGSLADTQYF. The CDR3 DNA reads TGTGCCAGCAGCTTAGCCCTACAGGGGTCTTTGGCAGATACGCAGTATTTT.

This clonotype was counted a few times. A much larger clone differs from this one at a single base, so this may be a read error. The chain combines TRBV7-2 with TRBJ2-1; no reliable D call. Germline CDR1 and CDR2: SGHTA and FQGNSA. The CDR3 has 12 amino acids. V gave up 3 bases and J gave up 11 bases, with 11 bases separating them. The CDR3 nucleotides read TGTGCCAGCAGCTTCAGTTGGAAGAAGCAGTTCTTC. As protein: CASSFSWKKQFF.

Worth noting for this clonotype: The junction departs from germline at one end; a sequencing error may be responsible. This chain joins TRBV9 and TRBJ2-7; D is unresolved. Germline V gives CDR1 SGDLS, CDR2 YYNGEE. This CDR3 is 13 amino acids long. The chain's CDR3 is CASSVDLSYEQYF. For the CDR3, the DNA is TGTGCCAGCAGCGTCGACCTTTCCTACGAACAGTACTTC. The full variable domain, rest sourced from reference TRBV9 and TRBJ2-7, is DSGVTQTPKHLITATGQRVTLRCSPRSGDLSVYWYQQSLDQGLQFLIQYYNGEERAKGNILERFSAQQFPDLHSELNLSSLELGDSALYFCASSVDLSYEQYFGPGTRLTVT.

On this clonotype: A much larger clone lies one base from this, so it may be a read error. Since no conserved phenylalanine or tryptophan closes the CDR3, a read error is the likely cause. The limits of the CDR3 on the DNA are not certain, so only TCRdb's listed CDR3 is given. The rearrangement links TRBV29-1 to TRBJ1-2; TRBD1 is the table's D call, not checked against the DNA. Per the germline V gene, CDR1 is SQVTM and CDR2 is ANQGSEA. From its first to its last residue, the CDR3 has 12 amino acids. CDR3 region: CSAQDRNYGYTC.

This clonotype was observed a few times. V and J are TRBV5-6 and TRBJ2-5; 11 bases are a match to TRBD2. V trimming: 5 bases; J trimming: 2 bases; junction bases outside the gene matches: 5. CDR1 SGHDT and CDR2 YYEEEE come from the germline V gene. The CDR3 spans 15 residues. The CDR3: CASSSTSGVQETQYF. CDR3 nucleotides: TGTGCCAGCAGTTCGACTAGCGGGGTTCAAGAGACCCAGTACTTC.

The gene calls are TRBV11-2 and TRBJ2-3; D gene unclear. The CDR3 totals 15 residues. Trimming removed 5 bases from V and 5 bases from J, with 17 bases in between. Per germline, CDR1 SGHAT and CDR2 FQNNGV. The CDR3 bases are TGTGCCAGCAGCCCCGACGCCCCAAACAGAGATACGCAGTATTTT. This encodes CASSPDAPNRDTQYF.

The table lists this clonotype with a few counts. The rearrangement joins TRBV2 to TRBJ2-5; tentative D call: TRBD1 (6 bases). V dropped 6 bases and J dropped 7 bases, with 9 bases sitting between them. Germline-derived CDR1 and CDR2 are SNHLY and FYNNEI. This CDR3 comprises 11 residues. This CDR3 reads CASRLQGTQYF. In DNA, the CDR3 is TGTGCCAGCAGGTTACAGGGGACCCAGTACTTC.

V and J are TRBV5-1 and TRBJ2-1; a possible D gene is TRBD2 (6 bases). The CDR3 covers 15 residues. Germline V CDR1 and CDR2: SGHRS, YFSETQ. Trimming shortened V by 1 base and J by 6 bases, and 14 bases separated the two germline ends. CDR3 in amino acids: CASSLSGLQGNEQFF. Here the CDR3 DNA reads TGCGCCAGCAGCTTGTCGGGACTTCAGGGCAATGAGCAGTTCTTC. Full variable domain (missing parts from reference TRBV5-1 and TRBJ2-1): KAGVTQTPRYLIKTRGQQVTLSCSPISGHRSVSWYQQTPGQGLQFLFEYFSETQRNKGNFPGRFSGRQFSNSRSEMNVSTLELGDSALYLCASSLSGLQGNEQFFGPGTRLTVL.

The chain couples TRBV20-1 to TRBJ2-1; 10 positions match TRBD1. V shed 5 bases and J 8 bases; nucleotides not matched to a gene: 15. Germline V gene sequence: CDR1 DFQATT, CDR2 SNEGSKA (reference sequence). The CDR3 has 16 residues. The DNA for the CDR3 is TGCAGTGCTGAGGCCCTGGGACAGGGGATAATAGATGAGCAGTTCTTC. Its translation: CSAEALGQGIIDEQFF.